A single sample is the source of the 8 T cell receptor beta chains below, sequenced in a study of siplizumab effects on memory and regulatory T cells (dated by TCRdb to about 2019). Library preparation employed the immunoSEQ multiplex PCR assay. TCRdb took this table from immuneACCESS and kept in-frame rearrangements with V and J called. Such tables lack part of the clones; where checked against another copy, unresolved V genes explain under half of the gap, and the rest is unexplained. For this sample there are 55,000 to 70,000 clones; more than 85% appear just once. The leading ten clones occupy roughly 38% of the sample. The sample comprised CD8+ T cells sorted from blood. The receptors were sampled from a human donor in good health.

The chain carries TRBV5-1 and TRBJ2-1; a weak D match, TRBD2 (6 bases). The CDR3 length is 13 residues. Trimming pared 6 bases from V and 9 bases from J, leaving 16 bases between. From germline, CDR1 is SGHRS and CDR2 YFSETQ. The chain's CDR3 is CASTLAGAGEQFF. The CDR3 DNA sequence: TGCGCCAGCACCCTAGCCGGAGCGGGTGAGCAGTTCTTC.

The chain employs TRBV25-1 and TRBJ2-7, with D unresolved. V lost 3 bases and J lost 0, with 12 bases in between. CDR1 is MGHDK, CDR2 SYGVNS, per germline. The CDR3 sequence is 15 residues long. The CDR3 nucleotides are TGTGCCAGCAGTGATGGGGTCTTGGTCTCCTACGAGCAGTACTTC. Encoded protein: CASSDGVLVSYEQYF.

The V call is TRBV14, the J call TRBJ2-7; TRBD2 might be the D (6 bases). Germline V gene lookup returns CDR1 SGHDN and CDR2 FVKESK. The CDR3 runs 13 residues. V lost 3 bases and J 4 bases, leaving 10 bases between the germline ends. The DNA of the CDR3 is TGTGCCAGCAGCCACGGGGGAATTTACGAGCAGTACTTC. This encodes CASSHGGIYEQYF.

The chain combines TRBV21-1 with TRBJ2-7; TRBD2 reflects the table's D call only, with no check against the DNA. TRBV21-1 is a listed pseudogene. The CDR3 consists of 17 residues. CDR3 bases: TGTGCCAGCAGCAAAGACCCTGGGACTAGCGGGGCCCACGAGCAGTACTTC. Its protein product is CASSKDPGTSGAHEQYF.

The chain is built from TRBV27 and TRBJ2-7; 9 bases are a match to TRBD1. In germline, CDR1 is MNHEY, CDR2 SMNVEV (reference sequence). The CDR3 runs 13 residues. V shed 6 bases, J shed 3 bases, and the junction held 3 bases outside the gene matches. In DNA, the CDR3 is TGTGCCAGCAGCTGGGACAGGGACTACGAGCAGTACTTC. Encoded protein: CASSWDRDYEQYF.

The rearrangement joins TRBV5-4 to TRBJ2-7; possible D gene TRBD1, 6 bases. V shed 3 bases and J shed 0 bases, with 10 bases lying between them. The CDR3 contains 14 residues. CDR1 is SGHNT and CDR2 is YYREEE in the germline V gene (reference sequence). Written as DNA, the CDR3 is TGTGCCAGCAGCTACGGACAGAGCTCCTACGAGCAGTACTTC. Amino acids: CASSYGQSSYEQYF.

The chain combines TRBV10-3 with TRBJ2-1, with 10 bases that match TRBD2. V was clipped by 8 bases and J by 6 bases; unmatched bases: 7. This CDR3 is built from 14 residues. In germline, CDR1 is ENHRY, CDR2 SYGVKD. In DNA, the CDR3 is TGTGCCATCGGGAAGGCTAGCGGGAGCAATGAGCAGTTCTTC. Its protein product is CAIGKASGSNEQFF.

The count of this clone is one. The rearrangement links TRBV5-1 to TRBJ2-7; the D gene is possibly TRBD1 (5 bases). CDR3 length: 14 residues. V shed 3 bases and J shed 3 bases, with 13 bases lying between them. Germline values: CDR1 SGHRS, CDR2 YFSETQ. CDR3 region: CASSYEGHHYEQYF. The CDR3 DNA follows: TGCGCCAGCAGCTACGAAGGACATCACTACGAGCAGTACTTC.